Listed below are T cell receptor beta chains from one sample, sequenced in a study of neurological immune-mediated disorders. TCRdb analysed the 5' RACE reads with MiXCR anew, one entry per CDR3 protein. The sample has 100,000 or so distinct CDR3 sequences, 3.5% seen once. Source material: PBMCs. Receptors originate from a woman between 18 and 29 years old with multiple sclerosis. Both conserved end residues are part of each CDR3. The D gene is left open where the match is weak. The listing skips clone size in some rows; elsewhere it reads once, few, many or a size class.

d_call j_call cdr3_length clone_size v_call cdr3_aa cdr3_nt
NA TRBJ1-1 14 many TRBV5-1 CASREGDMNTEAFF TGCGCCAGCCGCGAGGGGGATATGAACACTGAAGCTTTCTTT
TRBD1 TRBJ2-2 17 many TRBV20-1 CSASLPGTGGRTGELFF TGCAGTGCTAGTCTACCGGGGACAGGGGGCCGCACCGGGGAGCTGTTTTTT
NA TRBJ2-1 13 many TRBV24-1 CATSDSLYNEQFF TGTGCCACCAGTGACAGCCTCTACAATGAGCAGTTCTTC
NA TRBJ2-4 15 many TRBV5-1 CASSYQGLAKNIQYF TGCGCCAGCAGCTATCAGGGCCTAGCCAAAAACATTCAGTACTTC
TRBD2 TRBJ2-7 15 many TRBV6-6 CASSQGRGAVYEQYF TGTGCCAGCAGTCAGGGGCGGGGGGCGGTCTACGAGCAGTACTTC
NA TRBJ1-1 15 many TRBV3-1 CASSQEKGGGTEAFF TGTGCCAGCAGCCAAGAGAAAGGAGGGGGTACTGAAGCTTTCTTT
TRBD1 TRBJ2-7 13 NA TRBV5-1 CASSRQGTYEQYF TGCGCCAGCAGTCGACAGGGCACCTACGAGCAGTACTTC
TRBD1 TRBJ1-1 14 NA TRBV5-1 CASSLAGTGIYPFF TGCGCCAGCAGCTTGGCCGGGACAGGGATTTATCCTTTCTTT
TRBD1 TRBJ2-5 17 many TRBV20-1 CSARSAQGTGVQETQYF TGCAGTGCTAGAAGTGCCCAGGGAACAGGGGTCCAAGAGACCCAGTACTTC
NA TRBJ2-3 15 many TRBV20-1 CSARIWEDNTDTQYF TGCAGTGCTAGAATTTGGGAGGACAATACAGATACGCAGTATTTT
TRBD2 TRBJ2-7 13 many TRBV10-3 CAIAGGTTYEQYF TGTGCCATCGCGGGAGGGACTACCTACGAGCAGTACTTC
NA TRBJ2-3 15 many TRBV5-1 CASSLSLGGSDTQYF TGCGCCAGCAGCTTGTCGCTGGGGGGCTCAGATACGCAGTATTTT
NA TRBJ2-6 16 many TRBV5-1 CASSPIPGSGANVLTF TGCGCCAGCAGCCCCATTCCAGGGTCTGGGGCCAACGTCCTGACTTTC
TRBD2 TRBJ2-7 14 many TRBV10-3 CAIRPSGGVYEQYF TGTGCCATCAGGCCCTCGGGGGGAGTGTACGAGCAGTACTTC
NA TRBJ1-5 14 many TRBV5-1 CASSPTGSDQPQHF TGCGCCAGCAGCCCAACAGGGAGCGATCAGCCCCAGCATTTT
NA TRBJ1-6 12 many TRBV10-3 CAIKGSNSPLHF TGTGCCATAAAAGGGAGCAATTCACCCCTCCACTTT
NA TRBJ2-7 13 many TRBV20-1 CSARAGVKDEQYF TGCAGTGCTAGAGCGGGAGTTAAGGACGAGCAGTACTTC
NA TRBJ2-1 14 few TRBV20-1 CSAGPLSSYNEQFF TGCAGTGCAGGACCGCTTAGCTCCTACAATGAGCAGTTCTTC
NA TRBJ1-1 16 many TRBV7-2 CASSSPLIWTNTEAFF TGTGCCAGCAGCTCCCCGTTGATCTGGACGAACACTGAAGCTTTCTTT
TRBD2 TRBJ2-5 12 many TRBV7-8 CASSSQSGRANF TGTGCCAGCAGCTCGCAAAGCGGGAGGGCGAACTTC
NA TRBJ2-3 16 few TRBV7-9 CASSPDNEPGGDTQYF TGTGCCAGCAGCCCCGATAATGAACCCGGGGGAGATACGCAGTATTTT
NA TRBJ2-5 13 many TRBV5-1 CASSPRELETQYF TGCGCCAGCAGCCCCCGGGAACTGGAGACCCAGTACTTC
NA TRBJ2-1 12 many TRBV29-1 CSVPGQLTEQFF TGCAGCGTCCCCGGACAGTTAACTGAGCAGTTCTTC
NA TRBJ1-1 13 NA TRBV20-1 CSARAGGGLEAFF TGCAGTGCTAGAGCTGGGGGGGGCCTTGAAGCTTTCTTT
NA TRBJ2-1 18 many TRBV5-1 CASSLLLFSRGTDNEQFF TGCGCCAGCAGCTTACTCCTTTTCTCCAGGGGAACCGACAATGAGCAGTTCTTC
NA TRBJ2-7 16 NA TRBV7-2 CASKLRPGPSSYEQYF TGTGCCAGCAAATTACGACCGGGACCGAGCTCCTACGAGCAGTACTTC
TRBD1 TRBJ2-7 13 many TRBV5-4 CASSRTGNYEQYF TGTGCCAGCAGCCGGACAGGGAACTACGAGCAGTACTTC
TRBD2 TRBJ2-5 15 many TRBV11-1 CASSQGSGEQETQYF TGTGCCAGCAGCCAGGGTAGCGGGGAACAAGAGACCCAGTACTTC
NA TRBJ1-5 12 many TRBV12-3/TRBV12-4 CASSLGVQPQHF TGTGCCAGCAGTTTGGGGGTCCAGCCCCAGCATTTT
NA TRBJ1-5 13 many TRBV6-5 CASSRDTDQPQHF TGTGCCAGCAGCCGGGACACCGATCAGCCCCAGCATTTT
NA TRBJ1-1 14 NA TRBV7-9 CASSPDTLNTEAFF TGTGCCAGCAGCCCGGACACACTGAACACTGAAGCTTTCTTT
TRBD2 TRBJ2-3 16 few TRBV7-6 CASSSGTSGSLDTQYF TGTGCCAGCAGCTCAGGGACTAGCGGGAGTTTAGATACGCAGTATTTT
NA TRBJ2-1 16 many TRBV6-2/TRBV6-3 CASTPLGQRANNEQFF TGTGCCAGCACCCCCCTTGGGCAGCGGGCCAACAATGAGCAGTTCTTC
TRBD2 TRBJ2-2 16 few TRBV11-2 CASSLAGGSATGELFF TGTGCCAGCAGCTTAGCTGGCGGGAGCGCCACCGGGGAGCTGTTTTTT